Sequencing of this TCR beta chain was carried out in a study of CD8 T cells in ankylosing spondylitis. Trimming took 0 bases from V and 2 from J; bases not matched to a gene: 2. This CDR3 spans 16 amino acids. This clonotype was seen only a few times. Quantitative molecular-barcoded 5'-RACE generated the TCR beta libraries. One entry per CDR3 protein results from TCRdb running MiXCR on the 5' RACE reads. The sample has about 270,000 distinct CDR3 sequences, roughly 32% seen once. The sequence was obtained from a male donor with ankylosing spondylitis or in good health (not recorded which). Sequenced sample: blood, either unsorted or a sorted T cell fraction (not recorded which). J is TRBJ2-3 and V is TRBV12-3 or TRBV12-4, with 10 bases matching TRBD2. The CDR3 nucleotides read TGTGCCAGCAGTTTAGCGAGCGGGGGGGACACAGATACGCAGTATTTT. Translated: CASSLASGGDTDTQYF.